Listed here are 10 T cell receptor beta chains from one sample, sequenced in a study of T cell responses to AZD1222 COVID-19 vaccine. Data came from immunoSEQ multiplex PCR; TCRdb stores just in-frame clones and leaves some out. The sample holds some 150,000 clones, approximately 88% seen once. This sample comprised peripheral blood, obtained on day 0 of AZD1222 vaccination. Receptors were obtained from an adult in good health.

This rearrangement joins TRBV6-6 to TRBJ2-1; TRBD1 aligns across 8 bases. V was clipped by 6 bases and J by 4 bases; unmatched bases: 23. Germline-derived CDR1 and CDR2 are MNHNY and SVGAGI (reference sequence). This CDR3 has 20 amino acids. As DNA, the CDR3 is TGTGCCAGCAGCTTCCTCTCCGGGACAGGTTCCCGATCCTTATACAATGAGCAGTTCTTC. Translating gives CASSFLSGTGSRSLYNEQFF.

A single count supports this clone. The V call is TRBV4-1, the J call TRBJ2-7; TRBD1 might be the D (6 bases). The CDR3 runs 16 residues. With 0 bases removed from V and 9 bases from J, the gap between germline ends came to 21 bases. Germline V CDR1 and CDR2: MGHRA, YSYEKL. The CDR3 here is CASSQDSMRQDGPQYF. CDR3 sequence (DNA): TGCGCCAGCAGCCAAGATTCGATGAGACAGGATGGGCCGCAGTACTTC.

This clone was observed once. V gene TRBV7-9 combines with J gene TRBJ2-3; no reliable D call. V dropped 5 bases and J dropped 4 bases, with 4 bases sitting between them. This CDR3 is built from 11 residues. CDR1 SEHNR and CDR2 FQNEAQ come from the germline V gene (reference sequence). The CDR3 sequence: CASSGSDTQYF. The CDR3 DNA sequence: TGTGCCAGCAGCGGGTCAGATACGCAGTATTTT.

The CDR3 DNA is TGTGCCAGCAGCTTGCTCGGACAGGGTAACTATGGCTACACCTTC. This codes for CASSLLGQGNYGYTF. The chain recombines TRBV5-6 with TRBJ1-2; 8 bases line up with TRBD1. Germline-derived CDR1 and CDR2 are SGHDT and YYEEEE. This CDR3 has 15 amino acids. Trimming at V came to 1 base and at J to 1 base, leaving 3 bases not matched to a gene.

This clone was seen just once. The genes are TRBV5-1 and TRBJ1-3, with D possibly being TRBD1 (5 bases). Germline lookup yields CDR1 SGHRS and CDR2 YFSETQ. This CDR3 is 17 amino acids long. Trimming pared 0 bases from V and 0 bases from J, leaving 13 bases between. CDR3 bases: TGCGCCAGCAGCTTGGTTGGGGACCGCGACTCTGGAAACACCATATATTTT. Translated: CASSLVGDRDSGNTIYF.

The J gene is TRBJ1-3, the V gene TRBV4-3; no definite D call. The length of the CDR3 is 16 residues. Germline CDR1 LGHNA, CDR2 YSLEER. V gave up 0 bases and J gave up 1 base, with 10 bases separating them. CDR3 residues: CASSQEASRSGNTIYF. CDR3 DNA: TGCGCCAGCAGCCAAGAGGCGAGCCGATCTGGAAACACCATATATTTT.

The chain recombines TRBV24-1 with TRBJ1-2; D not certain. This CDR3 contains 14 residues. V was shortened by 4 bases and J by 5 bases, with 13 bases between the two germline ends. CDR1 is KGHDR and CDR2 is SFDVKD in the germline V gene. DNA for the CDR3: TGTGCCACCAGTGACGGAAAAGCGGGGTATGGCTACACCTTC. It is translated as CATSDGKAGYGYTF.

The chain employs TRBV18 and TRBJ1-2; D remains unclear. Trimming took 6 bases from V and 7 from J, leaving 12 bases between them. CDR1 and CDR2 from the germline V gene are KGHSH and LQKENI. The CDR3 totals 12 residues. The DNA of the CDR3 is TGTGCCAGCTCCCTAGAGTCCCTTGGCTACACCTTC. Its translation: CASSLESLGYTF.

This clone occurred a few times. V gene TRBV12-5 combines with J gene TRBJ1-4; D might be TRBD1 (5 bases). This CDR3 contains 15 residues. Germline V gene data show CDR1 as LGHNT and CDR2 as FRNRAP. The ends were cut back, 6 bases at V and 7 bases at J, with 18 bases in the middle. The CDR3 reads CASGGDALATEKLFF. Here the CDR3 DNA reads TGTGCTAGTGGGGGGGACGCATTGGCGACTGAAAAACTGTTTTTT.

The rearrangement uses TRBV10-3 and TRBJ1-2, with D unresolved. This CDR3 region has 18 residues. CDR1 ENHRY and CDR2 SYGVKD come from the germline V gene. V was trimmed by 0 bases and J by 4 bases, leaving 21 bases between them. CDR3 sequence (DNA): TGTGCCATCAGTGAGTCGACTCGGGTTTTTTCATCCCGCTATGGCTACACCTTC. This sequence encodes CAISESTRVFSSRYGYTF.